A selection of T cell receptor beta chains follows, all from one sample in a study of shared clonotypes between healthy human individuals. Profiling relied on immunoSEQ multiplex PCR, and the TCRdb table lists in-frame clones only, not all of them. The sample shows approximately 2.4 million clones, almost 96% of them seen only once. Sequencing used naive CD4+ T cells sorted from blood. The source of these receptors is a young man in good health. CDR3s include the opening cysteine and the closing phenylalanine or tryptophan. D genes are given only for firm matches. A clone size is listed for some rows: how often the clone was seen (once, few, many), or a class if it is expanded.

>TRBD1|TRBJ1-1|NA|TRBV6-6
TGTGCCAGCGACGGGACAGCGCCGAACACTGAAGCTTTCTTT
CASDGTAPNTEAFF
>NA|TRBJ2-2|NA|TRBV5-1
TGCGCCAGCAGCGCGGCAGGGGACACCGGGGAGCTGTTTTTT
CASSAAGDTGELFF
>NA|TRBJ1-4|NA|TRBV11-2
TGTGCCAGCAGCGGAGGGGCGGGGATTAATGAAAAACTGTTTTTT
CASSGGAGINEKLFF
>TRBD2|TRBJ2-1|NA|TRBV9
TGTGCCAGCAGCGTAGGCGGGAGGGGCAATGAGCAGTTCTTC
CASSVGGRGNEQFF
>NA|TRBJ1-1|NA|TRBV28
TGTGCCAGCAGCTCGCAGCGGGGGACTGAAGCTTTCTTT
CASSSQRGTEAFF
>NA|TRBJ1-1|NA|TRBV6-5
TGTGCCAGCAGTGTCACCGGGACGGTGGTGGTCTTT
CASSVTGTVVVF
>NA|TRBJ1-3|NA|TRBV30
TGTGCCTGGAGTGTTGGGGACTCTGGAAACACCATATATTTT
CAWSVGDSGNTIYF
>TRBD1|TRBJ1-2|NA|TRBV5-1
TGCGCCAGCAGCCCGGGACAGGCCGGCTACACCTTC
CASSPGQAGYTF
>NA|TRBJ2-3|NA|TRBV7-9
TGTGCCAGCAGCTTCGGCCAGGGGGGAAGCACAGATACGCAGTATTTT
CASSFGQGGSTDTQYF
>TRBD2|TRBJ2-7|NA|TRBV18
TGTGCCAGCTCACCACTAGCGGGAGGCCACTCCTACGAGCAGTACTTC
CASSPLAGGHSYEQYF
>TRBD1|TRBJ1-1|NA|TRBV5-6
TGTGCCAGCAGCTTTTCAGGGGGCACTGAAGCTTTCTTT
CASSFSGGTEAFF
>TRBD2|TRBJ2-2|NA|TRBV5-4
TGTGCCAGCAGCCCCGCTAGCGGGGGAGCGAACACCGGGGAGCTGTTTTTT
CASSPASGGANTGELFF
>NA|TRBJ1-6|NA|TRBV9
TGTGCCAGCAGCGTTGAACAGGCCTATAATTCACCCCTCCACTTT
CASSVEQAYNSPLHF
>TRBD2|TRBJ2-1|NA|TRBV2
TGTGCCAGCAGTGAAGCTAGCGGGATCTACAATGAGCAGTTCTTC
CASSEASGIYNEQFF
>TRBD1|TRBJ2-2|NA|TRBV7-9
TGTGCCAGCAGCTTATCCCGACAGGGGCCCGGGGAGCTGTTTTTT
CASSLSRQGPGELFF
>NA|TRBJ1-2|NA|TRBV10-3
TGTGCCATCAGTGAGTCTACAACAGCTAACTATGGCTACACCTTC
CAISESTTANYGYTF
>NA|TRBJ1-5|once|TRBV5-1
TGCGCCAGCAGCCCGGGGGGTATCAGCAATCAGCCCCAGCATTTT
CASSPGGISNQPQHF
>TRBD1|TRBJ1-5|NA|TRBV27
TGTGCCAGCAGTTTTGCCGGGACAGGGCCAAATCAGCCCCAGCATTTT
CASSFAGTGPNQPQHF
>TRBD2|TRBJ2-1|NA|TRBV7-2
TGTGCCAGCAGCTCCCAGCGGGAGTACTACAATGAGCAGTTCTTC
CASSSQREYYNEQFF
>NA|TRBJ1-2|NA|TRBV2
TGTGCCAGCAGTGAAAAGGGTGGCGGAGGCTATGGCTACACCTTC
CASSEKGGGGYGYTF
>NA|TRBJ1-2|NA|TRBV18
TGTGCCAGCTCACCAAGTTCTGGGAGTAACTATGGCTACACCTTC
CASSPSSGSNYGYTF
>NA|TRBJ1-5|NA|TRBV7-9
TGTGCCAGCAGCCGAACGGAGAATCAGCCCCAGCATTTT
CASSRTENQPQHF
>TRBD1|TRBJ1-4|NA|TRBV5-1
TGCGCCAGCACGACCGGGGCAGGGGGGTTCGAAAAACTGTTTTTT
CASTTGAGGFEKLFF
>NA|TRBJ1-4|NA|TRBV14
TGTGCCAGCAGCCAAACAGGGACTATCGCTGGAAAACTGTTTTTT
CASSQTGTIAGKLFF
>NA|TRBJ2-1|NA|TRBV2
TGTGCCAGCAGTGAAGACACAAACGAGCAGTTCTTC
CASSEDTNEQFF
>TRBD1|TRBJ2-1|NA|TRBV5-4
TGTGCCAGCAGTACCCCGGGACAGTTGGCGAGCTCCTACAATGAGCAGTTCTTC
CASSTPGQLASSYNEQFF
>TRBD1|TRBJ2-7|NA|TRBV5-1
TGCGCCAGCAGCTCTGGACAGGGTGGCTACTACGAGCAGTACTTC
CASSSGQGGYYEQYF
>NA|TRBJ1-2|NA|TRBV6-1
TGTGCCAGCAGTGAAACAGGGAACGGCTACACCTTC
CASSETGNGYTF
>NA|TRBJ2-3|NA|TRBV5-1
TGCGCCAGCAGCTCCGCAGGGCCCAGCACAGATACGCAGTATTTT
CASSSAGPSTDTQYF
>NA|TRBJ1-1|NA|TRBV11-2
TGTGCCAGCAGCTTAGACCCACGTGGAGTTAGTGAAGCTTTCTTT
CASSLDPRGVSEAFF
>NA|TRBJ2-7|NA|TRBV19
TGTGCCAGTAGTATATGCGTTAAGCGGGGGACAGGATCGTCCTACGAGCAGTACTTC
CASSICVKRGTGSSYEQYF